This TCR beta chain was identified in a study of T-cell reconstitution after alpha-beta-depleted transplantation in children. This sample's TCRbeta library carried unique molecular identifier barcodes. One entry per CDR3 protein results from TCRdb running MiXCR on the PCR reads. This table holds fewer than 450,000 distinct CDR3 sequences, 15% to 20% found once. Whole-study results and caveats: There were some patients whose high TCRbeta diversity at day 60 came from surviving recipient T cells and thymic progenitors.

The germline CDR1 and CDR2 sequences are SGHRS and YFSETQ. This CDR3 contains 14 residues. With 5 bases clipped from V and 1 base from J, the junction kept 3 bases outside the gene matches. On this clonotype: What it binds is not known.

The genes are TRBV5-1 and TRBJ2-5; 9 positions match TRBD1. Sequencing was performed on PBMCs, mostly from graft donor cells, taken 360 days after TCRalphabeta/CD19-depleted stem cell transplant. The source of this sequence is a male patient aged 2 to 9 who had a stem cell transplant for acute lymphoblastic leukemia, so the T cells may come from the graft donor. The CDR3 is CASRDRGGQETQYF. CDR3 coding DNA: TGCGCCAGCAGGGACAGGGGAGGCCAAGAGACCCAGTACTTC.